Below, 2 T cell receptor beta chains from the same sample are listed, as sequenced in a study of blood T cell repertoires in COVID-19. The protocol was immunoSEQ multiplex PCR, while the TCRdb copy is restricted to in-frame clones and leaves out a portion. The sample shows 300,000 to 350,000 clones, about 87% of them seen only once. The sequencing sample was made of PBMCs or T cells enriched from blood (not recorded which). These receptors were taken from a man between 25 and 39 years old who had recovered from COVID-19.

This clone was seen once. The CDR3 here is CASSPVETSGETGELFF. DNA of the CDR3: TGTGCCAGCTCACCAGTGGAAACTAGCGGGGAGACCGGGGAGCTGTTTTTT. The chain joins TRBV18 to TRBJ2-2; 10 nucleotides align to TRBD2. Germline-derived CDR1 and CDR2 are KGHSH and LQKENI. V shed 2 bases and J 5 bases; nucleotides not matched to a gene: 8. The CDR3 has 17 residues. The variable domain in full, completed from reference TRBV18 and TRBJ2-2, reads NAGVMQNPRHLVRRRGQEARLRCSPMKGHSHVYWYRQLPEEGLKFMVYLQKENIIDESGMPKERFSAEFPKEGPSILRIQQVVRGDSAAYFCASSPVETSGETGELFFGEGSRLTVL.

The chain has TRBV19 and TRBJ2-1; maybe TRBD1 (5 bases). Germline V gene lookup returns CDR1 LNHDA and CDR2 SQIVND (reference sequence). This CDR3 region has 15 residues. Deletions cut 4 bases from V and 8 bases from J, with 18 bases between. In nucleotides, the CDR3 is TGTGCCAGTAGTAGACGGCAGGGCTCTGGGGATGAGCAGTTCTTC. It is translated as CASSRRQGSGDEQFF.